These 23 T cell receptor beta chains originate from one sample sequenced in a study of patients and donors after allogeneic stem cell transplantation. TCRdb reanalysed the RT-PCR reads using MiXCR and keeps one entry per CDR3 protein. Here the sample spans roughly 150,000 distinct CDR3 sequences, roughly 22% being singletons. Sequenced: blood, either unsorted or a sorted T cell fraction (not recorded which). The receptor set was obtained from a human donor who was either an allogeneic HSCT recipient or a stem cell or donor lymphocyte infusion donor (not recorded which). It is not recorded whose cells these are; they may come from a transplant donor.

This clonotype turned up a few times. DNA for the CDR3: TGTGCCAGCAGCCAAGTTAAACTAGCGCTTGGGGAGACCCAGTACTTC. Protein: CASSQVKLALGETQYF. This chain uses TRBV3-1 with TRBJ2-5, with TRBD2 identical over 7 bases. The V gene end was trimmed by 1 base and the J gene end by 5 bases; junction bases not matched to a gene: 10. CDR1 is LGHDT and CDR2 is YNNKEL in the germline V gene (reference sequence). CDR3 length: 16 amino acids.

This clonotype was seen more than once but under ten times. The chain carries TRBV20-1 and TRBJ2-3, with D perhaps matching TRBD1 (6 bases). This CDR3 region has 13 residues. V lost 6 bases and J lost 4, with 14 bases in between. The germline V gene has CDR1 DFQATT and CDR2 SNEGSKA (reference sequence). The CDR3 nucleotides are TGCAGTGCCCCGACAGGAGGTGCAGATACGCAGTATTTT. It encodes CSAPTGGADTQYF.

This clonotype was picked up a small number of times. This chain joins TRBV20-1 and TRBJ2-5; TRBD1 is a possible D gene (5 bases). Germline V lookup: CDR1 DFQATT, CDR2 SNEGSKA (reference sequence). The CDR3 runs to 13 residues. The V end lost 6 bases, the J end lost 4 bases, and 15 bases lay between the germline ends. In nucleotides, the CDR3 is TGCAGTGCCTTACCAACAGGTTCAGAGACCCAGTACTTC. As protein: CSALPTGSETQYF.

CDR3 nucleotide sequence: TGTGCCAGCACAACGACTAGCGGACGCACAGATACGCAGTATTTT. Its protein product is CASTTTSGRTDTQYF. The chain employs TRBV12-3 or TRBV12-4 and TRBJ2-3, with 9 bases matching TRBD2. The CDR3 spans 15 residues. The J segment lost 1 base and the V segment lost 7 bases, leaving 6 bases of the junction unmatched.

The chain is built from TRBV10-3 and TRBJ1-2, with 8 positions matching TRBD1. Germline CDR1 is ENHRY and CDR2 is SYGVKD. The CDR3 has 14 amino acids. J lost 4 bases, V lost 11 bases, and 12 bases had no gene match. CDR3: CAAVAQGVTYGYTF. CDR3 in DNA: TGTGCCGCGGTAGCACAGGGGGTAACCTATGGCTACACCTTC.

The CDR3 region has the DNA TGCAGAGTACAGGGCCTGGGGACTGAAGCTTTCTTT. This translates into CRVQGLGTEAFF. V and J are TRBV20-1 and TRBJ1-1; tentatively, D is TRBD1 (6 bases). The V gene's germline CDR1 is DFQATT and CDR2 SNEGSKA (reference sequence). The CDR3 is 12 amino acids.

The rearrangement joins TRBV12-3 or TRBV12-4 to TRBJ2-5; no definite D call. Trimming stripped 4 bases from V and 2 bases from J, with 8 bases between. The CDR3 has 13 residues. The CDR3 protein is CASSSLLQETQYF. CDR3 in DNA: TGTGCCAGCAGTTCGTTACTACAAGAGACCCAGTACTTC.

This chain joins TRBV30 and TRBJ2-7, with D possibly TRBD2 on 5 matching bases. Germline V gives CDR1 GTSNPN, CDR2 SVGIG (reference sequence). Trimming left V 4 bases short and J 3 bases short, with 16 bases between. This CDR3 is 14 amino acids long. CDR3: CAWKSVARLYEQYF. CDR3 bases: TGTGCCTGGAAGTCAGTAGCGAGGCTCTACGAGCAGTACTTC.

This clonotype was detected a few times. The rearrangement joins TRBV6-2 or TRBV6-3 to TRBJ2-7; D is perhaps TRBD2 (6 bases). This CDR3 contains 12 residues. Looked up from germline, CDR1 is MNHEY and CDR2 is SVGEGT. V was trimmed by 8 bases and J by 2 bases, leaving 10 bases between them. CDR3 nucleotides: TGTGCCAGCCTTAGCGGACCCTACGAGCAGTACTTC. Protein sequence: CASLSGPYEQYF.

This clonotype was observed at least ten times. The chain uses TRBV14 and TRBJ1-4; D is undetermined. Trimming took 8 bases from V and 0 from J, leaving 13 bases between them. The CDR3 loop spans 15 amino acids. CDR1 and CDR2 from the germline V gene are SGHDN and FVKESK. The CDR3 loop reads CASGGPGATNEKLFF. The CDR3 DNA is TGTGCCAGCGGAGGACCGGGAGCAACTAATGAAAAACTGTTTTTT.

This clonotype occurred a few times. J is TRBJ1-1 and V is TRBV29-1; unclear D gene. This CDR3 spans 15 amino acids. Germline V CDR1 and CDR2: SQVTM, ANQGSEA. V was shortened by 4 bases and J by 1 base, with 16 bases between the two germline ends. The CDR3 sequence is CSVVGRPAENTEAFF. The CDR3 coding sequence is TGCAGCGTTGTAGGTCGTCCAGCCGAGAACACTGAAGCTTTCTTT.

The rearrangement links TRBV6-5 to TRBJ2-5; TRBD1 matches at 7 bases. CDR1 is MNHEY, CDR2 SVGAGI, per germline. With 6 bases clipped from V and 10 bases from J, the junction kept 5 bases outside the gene matches. The CDR3 runs to 11 residues. CDR3 in amino acids: CASRLDRVQYF. CDR3 DNA sequence: TGTGCCAGCAGGCTAGACAGGGTCCAGTACTTC.

The gene calls are TRBV3-1 and TRBJ2-5; TRBD2 agrees at 8 bases. This CDR3 is 14 amino acids long. After removal of 3 bases from V and 4 bases from J, the junction contained 4 bases not matched to a gene. Germline CDR1 and CDR2: LGHDT and YNNKEL (reference sequence). DNA of the CDR3: TGTGCCAGCAGCCACGGGGGGGCCGGAGAGACCCAGTACTTC. The encoded protein is CASSHGGAGETQYF.

There are a few counts of this clonotype. The chain has TRBV20-1 and TRBJ2-3, with 7 bases lining up with TRBD2. The germline gives CDR1 DFQATT, CDR2 SNEGSKA (reference sequence). The CDR3 contains 13 residues. The V and J ends lost 4 bases and 2 bases, in that order; junction bases with no gene match: 3. This CDR3 reads CSAISGYTDTQYF. CDR3 nucleotides: TGCAGTGCTATTAGCGGGTACACAGATACGCAGTATTTT.

The V call is TRBV4-3, the J call TRBJ1-1; D uncertain. Germline V gene lookup returns CDR1 LGHNA and CDR2 YSLEER. The CDR3 is made up of 15 amino acids. Trimming left V 0 bases short and J 4 bases short, with 12 bases between. The CDR3 DNA follows: TGCGCCAGCAGCCAAGACAGGCGAGCGGGCACTGAAGCTTTCTTT. As protein: CASSQDRRAGTEAFF.

This chain links TRBV7-6 with TRBJ2-7; the D is unclear. The CDR3 is 13 residues long. Germline assignment: CDR1 SGHVS and CDR2 FNYEAQ. V shed 2 bases and J shed 6 bases, with 11 bases lying between them. The CDR3 is CASSLPGTGEQYF. The CDR3 nucleotides read TGTGCCAGCAGCTTACCAGGTACCGGCGAGCAGTACTTC.

As for this clonotype: At one end, the junction sequence differs from germline, possibly due to a read error. In DNA, the CDR3 is TGTGCCAGCACTTACGGGGGTAAAGGCGGCACCGGGGAGCTGTTTTTT. As protein: CASTYGGKGGTGELFF. The chain carries TRBV6-6 and TRBJ2-2; TRBD2 is a possible D gene (6 bases). Per germline, CDR1 MNHNY and CDR2 SVGAGI (reference sequence). The CDR3 consists of 16 residues.

Only a few counts were recorded for this clonotype. The chain employs TRBV25-1 and TRBJ1-5; D not certain. The germline V and J ends were trimmed by 6 bases and 5 bases, with 14 bases remaining between them. CDR1 is MGHDK and CDR2 is SYGVNS in the germline V gene. CDR3 length equals 14 residues. CDR3 sequence: CASSRGGTYQPQHF. CDR3 in DNA: TGTGCCAGCAGCCGAGGCGGCACCTATCAGCCCCAGCATTTT.

This clonotype was recorded a few times. J is TRBJ1-4 and V is TRBV5-1; weak D call: TRBD1 (6 bases). The V and J ends lost 0 bases and 4 bases respectively, with 10 bases between them. The germline gives CDR1 SGHRS, CDR2 YFSETQ. The CDR3 totals 15 residues. CDR3 protein: CASSLVGGGNEKLFF. The CDR3 nucleotides read TGCGCCAGCAGCTTGGTGGGGGGCGGTAATGAAAAACTGTTTTTT. Complete variable domain (other parts from reference TRBV5-1 and TRBJ1-4): KAGVTQTPRYLIKTRGQQVTLSCSPISGHRSVSWYQQTPGQGLQFLFEYFSETQRNKGNFPGRFSGRQFSNSRSEMNVSTLELGDSALYLCASSLVGGGNEKLFFGSGTQLSVL.

This chain connects TRBV6-2 or TRBV6-3 to TRBJ1-1, with D possibly matching TRBD1 (6 bases). The V and J ends lost 2 bases and 4 bases respectively, with 11 bases between them. CDR3 length: 14 residues. Germline-derived CDR1 and CDR2 are MNHEY and SVGEGT. The CDR3 coding sequence is TGTGCCAGCAGTTACAGGGGGTTTGGCACTGAAGCTTTCTTT. Translating gives CASSYRGFGTEAFF.

CDR3 in DNA: TGTGCCAGCAGTAAACTAGCGGGGGCCAAATACGAGCAGTACTTC. Translated, it gives CASSKLAGAKYEQYF. The chain links TRBV6-5 to TRBJ2-7, with TRBD2 identical over 11 bases. There are 15 residues in the CDR3. CDR1 MNHEY and CDR2 SVGAGI come from the germline V gene. The ends lost 5 bases at V and 4 bases at J; junction bases unmatched: 7.

The chain has TRBV11-2 and TRBJ1-5; D not certain. CDR3 length: 14 residues. V dropped 0 bases and J dropped 3 bases, with 6 bases sitting between them. Germline V lookup: CDR1 SGHAT, CDR2 FQNNGV. The CDR3 spells CASSLEAVNQPQHF. The CDR3 nucleotides read TGTGCCAGCAGCTTAGAGGCAGTCAATCAGCCCCAGCATTTT.

This clonotype was seen a few times. The gene calls are TRBV9 and TRBJ2-1, with a possible D match to TRBD2 (6 bases). Germline V CDR1 and CDR2: SGDLS, YYNGEE. Between the trimmed V and J ends, which lost 3 bases and 0 bases, there was a span of 19 bases. There are 18 residues in the CDR3. The CDR3 loop reads CASSATDGTFNSYNEQFF. CDR3 sequence (DNA): TGTGCCAGCAGCGCGACCGACGGGACTTTCAACTCCTACAATGAGCAGTTCTTC. The entire variable domain, with the rest obtained from reference TRBV9 and TRBJ2-1, is as follows: DSGVTQTPKHLITATGQRVTLRCSPRSGDLSVYWYQQSLDQGLQFLIQYYNGEERAKGNILERFSAQQFPDLHSELNLSSLELGDSALYFCASSATDGTFNSYNEQFFGPGTRLTVL.